Presented here are 17 T cell receptor beta chains from one specimen sequenced in a study of CD8 T cells in Susac syndrome. Reverse transcription of roughly 0.45 to 1 ug RNA used random hexamers. In TCRdb, the immunoSEQ multiplex PCR reads were re-called with MiXCR into one record per CDR3 protein. Of 250,000 to 350,000 distinct CDR3 sequences listed, about 91% are singletons. The sample consisted of CD4+ T cells from PBMCs. Receptors were obtained from a human donor with multiple sclerosis.

V and J are TRBV19 and TRBJ2-4; 8 positions match TRBD1. V lost 5 bases, J lost 0 bases, and 18 bases stayed unmatched. This CDR3 is built from 20 residues. Germline V gives CDR1 LNHDA, CDR2 SQIVND (reference sequence). CDR3 coding DNA: TGTGCCAGTAGTCTCCGTCGGACAGGGAGCCGTCTACTAGCCAAAAACATTCAGTACTTC. Translated: CASSLRRTGSRLLAKNIQYF.

The V gene is TRBV15, the J gene TRBJ1-2, with 10 bases aligning to TRBD1. The CDR3 contains 17 residues. CDR1 and CDR2 from the germline V gene are LNHNV and YYDKDF (reference sequence). Germline trimming cut 2 bases from V and 8 bases from J; bases unmatched to any gene: 14. The chain's CDR3 is CATSRPHGVGTGVGYTF. The CDR3 DNA sequence: TGTGCCACCAGCAGACCCCATGGGGTCGGGACAGGGGTCGGCTACACCTTC.

V usage is TRBV9 and J usage is TRBJ2-5; 8 bases align to TRBD2. CDR3 length equals 15 residues. In germline, CDR1 is SGDLS, CDR2 YYNGEE. Germline trimming cut 1 base from V and 4 bases from J; bases unmatched to any gene: 6. CDR3 protein: CASSVRGGRGETQYF. The CDR3 bases are TGTGCCAGCAGCGTACGGGGGGGCAGGGGAGAGACCCAGTACTTC.

CDR3 in DNA: TGCGCCAGCAGCCAGAATACAGGCCAAGAGACCCAGTACTTC. Translation gives CASSQNTGQETQYF. V gene TRBV5-1 combines with J gene TRBJ2-5; D may be TRBD1 (5 bases). The CDR3 is 14 residues long. V gave up 4 bases and J gave up 1 base, with 11 bases separating them. Germline-derived CDR1 and CDR2 are SGHRS and YFSETQ.

The V call is TRBV6-2 or TRBV6-3, the J call TRBJ2-4; TRBD1 might be the D (6 bases). Germline CDR1 MNHEY, CDR2 SVGEGT. This CDR3 is 14 amino acids long. V lost 2 bases and J 9 bases, leaving 14 bases between the germline ends. DNA of the CDR3: TGTGCCAGCAGTTACGGGTACAGGGAAGGCATTCAGTACTTC. Amino acid sequence: CASSYGYREGIQYF.

This chain uses TRBV19 with TRBJ2-3; TRBD2 matches 7 bases. CDR3 length: 15 residues. Germline lookup yields CDR1 LNHDA and CDR2 SQIVND (reference sequence). V lost 4 bases, J lost 0 bases, and 4 bases stayed unmatched. The CDR3 region is CASSTREASTDTQYF. CDR3 in DNA: TGTGCCAGTAGTACCCGGGAGGCTAGCACAGATACGCAGTATTTT.

The V gene is TRBV19, the J gene TRBJ2-2, with D possibly matching TRBD2 (5 bases). CDR3 length: 16 amino acids. Germline CDR1 reads LNHDA; CDR2 reads SQIVND (reference sequence). Trimming took off 2 bases at V and 7 bases at J, with 17 bases between the two ends. The CDR3 DNA is TGTGCCAGTAGTATACGGGATATTGCTCGTGGCGGGGAGCTGTTTTTT. Residues: CASSIRDIARGGELFF.

The chain is built from TRBV2 and TRBJ2-7; the match to TRBD1 covers 9 bases. This CDR3 has 14 residues. Unmatched junction bases numbered 5, after V lost 5 bases and J lost 3 bases. CDR1 and CDR2 from the germline V gene are SNHLY and FYNNEI. CDR3 region: CASSTGTGYYEQYF. In nucleotides, the CDR3 is TGTGCCAGCAGTACCGGGACAGGGTACTACGAGCAGTACTTC.

This chain uses TRBV4-1 with TRBJ2-2, with TRBD2 matching over 8 bases. J gave up 5 bases and V 4 bases, and 12 bases lay outside the gene matches. This CDR3 has 17 residues. Germline V CDR1 and CDR2: MGHRA, YSYEKL. The CDR3 DNA reads as TGCGCCAGCAGCCCCTACTGGGGGACTAGACAAACCGGGGAGCTGTTTTTT. This codes for CASSPYWGTRQTGELFF.

V gene TRBV4-3 combines with J gene TRBJ2-1; no firm D call. Germline V gene data show CDR1 as LGHNA and CDR2 as YSLEER. The CDR3 covers 18 residues. V lost 0 bases and J lost 7, with 22 bases in between. The CDR3 coding sequence is TGCGCCAGCAGCCAAGAACCTGGGGTGGACCGAGCTAGTAATGAGCAGTTCTTC. Translating gives CASSQEPGVDRASNEQFF.

The chain recombines TRBV3-1 with TRBJ1-2; 8 bases line up with TRBD1. Germline CDR1 LGHDT, CDR2 YNNKEL (reference sequence). The CDR3 covers 13 residues. V was pared by 5 bases and J by 6 bases, with 5 bases of the junction left unmatched. In DNA, the CDR3 is TGTGCCAGCAGCATCGGACAGGGCGATGGCTACACCTTC. Its translation: CASSIGQGDGYTF.

The V and J genes are TRBV10-3 and TRBJ1-5; no reliable D call. Trimming shortened V by 6 bases and J by 0 bases, and 9 bases separated the two germline ends. Germline CDR1 ENHRY, CDR2 SYGVKD. CDR3 size: 14 residues. CDR3 in amino acids: CAISIDYSNQPQHF. CDR3 sequence (DNA): TGTGCCATCAGCATAGATTATAGCAATCAGCCCCAGCATTTT.

The genes are TRBV14 and TRBJ2-3; D uncertain. V was cut by 4 bases and J by 3 bases, with 14 bases left in between. This CDR3 spans 15 amino acids. From germline, CDR1 is SGHDN and CDR2 FVKESK. Written as DNA, the CDR3 is TGTGCCAGCAGCCGATGGACGACGAGGACAGATACGCAGTATTTT. Translated: CASSRWTTRTDTQYF.

V usage is TRBV7-9 and J usage is TRBJ2-3; D may be TRBD1 (6 bases). Germline V lookup: CDR1 SEHNR, CDR2 FQNEAQ (reference sequence). This CDR3 contains 14 residues. Trimming removed 1 base at V and 4 bases at J, with 9 bases between. CDR3 sequence reads: CASSLVRQADTQYF. CDR3 nucleotide sequence: TGTGCCAGCAGCTTAGTACGACAGGCAGATACGCAGTATTTT.

V usage is TRBV10-3 and J usage is TRBJ2-5; D is unresolved. CDR1 is ENHRY, CDR2 SYGVKD, per germline. There are 13 residues in the CDR3. V was cut by 7 bases and J by 1 base, with 10 bases left in between. DNA for the CDR3: TGTGCCATCAAGGAAAGGAGCCAAGAGACCCAGTACTTC. It specifies CAIKERSQETQYF.

A single count supports this clonotype. The chain carries TRBV6-2 or TRBV6-3 and TRBJ2-5; a possible D gene is TRBD1 (5 bases). The V gene lost 2 bases and the J gene lost 0 bases, with 10 bases spanning the gap. Germline CDR1 and CDR2: MNHEY and SVGEGT. The CDR3 length is 15 residues. The CDR3: CASSYGQGNQETQYF. The CDR3 bases are TGTGCCAGCAGTTACGGCCAGGGCAACCAAGAGACCCAGTACTTC.

The chain joins TRBV19 to TRBJ2-5; 11 nucleotides agree with TRBD2. Per the germline V gene, CDR1 is LNHDA and CDR2 is SQIVND (reference sequence). V lost 7 bases, J lost 1 base, and 5 bases stayed unmatched. This CDR3 has 15 residues. CDR3 region: CASKLAGDPQETQYF. The CDR3 region has the DNA TGTGCCAGTAAACTAGCGGGAGACCCCCAAGAGACCCAGTACTTC.